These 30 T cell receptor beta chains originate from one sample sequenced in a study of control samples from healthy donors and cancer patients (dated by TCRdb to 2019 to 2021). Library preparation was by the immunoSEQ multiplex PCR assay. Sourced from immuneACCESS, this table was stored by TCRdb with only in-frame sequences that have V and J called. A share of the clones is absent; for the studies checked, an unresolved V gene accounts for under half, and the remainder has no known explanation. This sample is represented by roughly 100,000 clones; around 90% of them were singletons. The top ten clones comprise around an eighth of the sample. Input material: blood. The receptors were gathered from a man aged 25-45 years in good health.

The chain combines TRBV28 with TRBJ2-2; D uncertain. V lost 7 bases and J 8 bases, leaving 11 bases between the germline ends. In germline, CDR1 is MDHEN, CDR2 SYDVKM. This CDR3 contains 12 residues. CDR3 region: CASTPTKGELFF. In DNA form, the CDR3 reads TGTGCCAGCACCCCGACAAAAGGGGAGCTGTTTTTT.

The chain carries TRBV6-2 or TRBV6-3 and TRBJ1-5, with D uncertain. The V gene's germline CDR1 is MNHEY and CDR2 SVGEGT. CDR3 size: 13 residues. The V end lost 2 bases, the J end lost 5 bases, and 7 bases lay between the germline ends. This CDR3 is CASSYGHHQPQHF. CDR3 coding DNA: TGTGCCAGCAGTTACGGGCACCATCAGCCCCAGCATTTT.

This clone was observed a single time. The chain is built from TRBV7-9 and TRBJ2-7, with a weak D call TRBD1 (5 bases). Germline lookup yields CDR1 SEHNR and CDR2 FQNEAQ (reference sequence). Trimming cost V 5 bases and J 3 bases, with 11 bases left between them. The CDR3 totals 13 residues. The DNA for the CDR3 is TGTGCCAGCAGCGCTTCCAGGGTCTACGAGCAGTACTTC. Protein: CASSASRVYEQYF.

CDR3: CASSPLGGRGELEQFF. Written as DNA, the CDR3 is TGTGCCAGTAGTCCCCTTGGCGGGAGGGGTGAGTTAGAGCAGTTCTTC. The chain links TRBV19 to TRBJ2-1; TRBD2 agrees at 9 bases. Germline lookup yields CDR1 LNHDA and CDR2 SQIVND (reference sequence). The CDR3 covers 16 residues. Losses at the gene ends were 5 bases for V and 10 bases for J; bases not matched to a gene: 15.

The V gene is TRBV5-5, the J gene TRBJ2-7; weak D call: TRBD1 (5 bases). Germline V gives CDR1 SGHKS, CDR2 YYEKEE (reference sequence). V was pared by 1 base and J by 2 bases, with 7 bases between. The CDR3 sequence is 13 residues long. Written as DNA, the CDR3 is TGTGCCAGCAGCTTGCCAGGGACCTACGAGCAGTACTTC. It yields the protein CASSLPGTYEQYF.

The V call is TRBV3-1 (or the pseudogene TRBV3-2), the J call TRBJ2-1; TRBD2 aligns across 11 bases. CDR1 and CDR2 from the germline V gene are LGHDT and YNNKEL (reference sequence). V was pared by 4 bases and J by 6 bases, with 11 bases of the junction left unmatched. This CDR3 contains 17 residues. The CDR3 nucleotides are TGTGCCAGCAGCCCGGGACTAGCGGTAGTATCGGGCAATGAGCAGTTCTTC. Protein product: CASSPGLAVVSGNEQFF.

The CDR3 spells CASSSGTSGRGSYNEQFF. The CDR3 DNA is TGCGCCAGCAGCTCTGGGACTAGCGGGAGAGGGTCCTACAATGAGCAGTTCTTC. The chain combines TRBV5-1 with TRBJ2-1; 14 positions match TRBD2. V dropped 3 bases and J dropped 1; count of bases not matched to a gene: 6. The CDR3 has 18 residues. Germline V gene sequence: CDR1 SGHRS, CDR2 YFSETQ.

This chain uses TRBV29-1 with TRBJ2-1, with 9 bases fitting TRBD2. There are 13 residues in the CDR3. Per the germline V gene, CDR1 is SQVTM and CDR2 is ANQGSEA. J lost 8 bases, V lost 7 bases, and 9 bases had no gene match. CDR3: CSAPGLAVDEQFF. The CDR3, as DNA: TGCAGCGCACCGGGACTAGCAGTCGATGAGCAGTTCTTC.

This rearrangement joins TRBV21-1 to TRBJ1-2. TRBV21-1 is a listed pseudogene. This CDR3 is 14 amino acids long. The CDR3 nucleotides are TGTGCCAGCAGCCCGCCGGGGGCCCTCTATGGCTACACCTTC. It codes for CASSPPGALYGYTF.

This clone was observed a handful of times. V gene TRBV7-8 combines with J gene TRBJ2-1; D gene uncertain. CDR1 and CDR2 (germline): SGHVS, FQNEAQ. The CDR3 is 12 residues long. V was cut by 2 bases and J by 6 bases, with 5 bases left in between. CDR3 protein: CASSLKGNEQFF. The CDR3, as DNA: TGTGCCAGCAGCTTAAAGGGCAATGAGCAGTTCTTC.

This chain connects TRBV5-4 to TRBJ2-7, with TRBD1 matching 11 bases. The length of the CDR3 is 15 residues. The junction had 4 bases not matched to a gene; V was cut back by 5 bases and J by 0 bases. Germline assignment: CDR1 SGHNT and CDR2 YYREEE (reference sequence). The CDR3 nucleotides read TGTGCCAGCAGGGGACAGGGGGGACTCTCCTACGAGCAGTACTTC. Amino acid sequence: CASRGQGGLSYEQYF.

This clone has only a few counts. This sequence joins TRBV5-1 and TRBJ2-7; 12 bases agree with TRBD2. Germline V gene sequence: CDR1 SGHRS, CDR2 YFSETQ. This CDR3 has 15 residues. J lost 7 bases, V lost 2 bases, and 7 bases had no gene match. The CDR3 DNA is TGCGCCAGCAGCTTCACTAGCGGGAGGCCCGGGGAGCAGTACTTC. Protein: CASSFTSGRPGEQYF.

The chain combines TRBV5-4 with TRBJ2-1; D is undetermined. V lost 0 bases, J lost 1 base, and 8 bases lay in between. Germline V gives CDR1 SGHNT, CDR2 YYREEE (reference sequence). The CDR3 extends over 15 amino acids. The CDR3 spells CASSLEGQSYNEQFF. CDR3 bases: TGTGCCAGCAGCTTGGAAGGGCAATCCTACAATGAGCAGTTCTTC.

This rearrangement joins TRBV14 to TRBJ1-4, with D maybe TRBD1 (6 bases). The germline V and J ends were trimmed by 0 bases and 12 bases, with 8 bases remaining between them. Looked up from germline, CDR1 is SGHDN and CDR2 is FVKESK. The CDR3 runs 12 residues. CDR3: CASSQDWGQLFF. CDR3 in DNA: TGTGCCAGCAGCCAAGATTGGGGGCAACTGTTTTTT.

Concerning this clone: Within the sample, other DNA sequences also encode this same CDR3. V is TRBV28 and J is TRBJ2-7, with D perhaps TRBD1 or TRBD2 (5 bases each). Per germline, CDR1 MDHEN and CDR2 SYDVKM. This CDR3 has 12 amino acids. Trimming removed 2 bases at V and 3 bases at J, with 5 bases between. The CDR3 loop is CASSLGGYEQYF. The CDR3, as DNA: TGTGCCAGCAGTTTAGGGGGCTACGAGCAGTACTTC.

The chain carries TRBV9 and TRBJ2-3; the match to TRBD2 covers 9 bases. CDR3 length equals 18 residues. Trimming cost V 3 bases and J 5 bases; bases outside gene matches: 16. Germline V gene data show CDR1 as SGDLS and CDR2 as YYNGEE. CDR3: CASSGSYLAGPGIDTQYF. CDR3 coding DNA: TGTGCCAGCAGCGGTAGCTACCTAGCGGGGCCGGGGATAGATACGCAGTATTTT.

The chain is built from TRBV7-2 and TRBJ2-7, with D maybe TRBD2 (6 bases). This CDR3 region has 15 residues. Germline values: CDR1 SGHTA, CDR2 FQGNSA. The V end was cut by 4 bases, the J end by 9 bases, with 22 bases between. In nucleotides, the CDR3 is TGTGCCAGCAGCTGGGGTGGAGAGGGCGGGATTGGGCAGTACTTC. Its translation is CASSWGGEGGIGQYF.

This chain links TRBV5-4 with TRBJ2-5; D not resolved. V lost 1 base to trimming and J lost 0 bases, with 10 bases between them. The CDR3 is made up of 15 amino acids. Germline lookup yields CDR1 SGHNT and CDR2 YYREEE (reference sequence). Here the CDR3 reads CASSLIGQDQETQYF. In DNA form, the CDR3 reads TGTGCCAGCAGCTTGATAGGGCAGGACCAAGAGACCCAGTACTTC.

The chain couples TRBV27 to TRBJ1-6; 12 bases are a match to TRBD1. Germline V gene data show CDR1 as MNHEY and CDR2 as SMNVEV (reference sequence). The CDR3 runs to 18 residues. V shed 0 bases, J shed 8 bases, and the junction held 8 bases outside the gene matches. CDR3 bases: TGTGCCAGCAGTTTATCTAGGGACAGGGGGCGAGGAGATTCACCCCTCCACTTT. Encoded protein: CASSLSRDRGRGDSPLHF.

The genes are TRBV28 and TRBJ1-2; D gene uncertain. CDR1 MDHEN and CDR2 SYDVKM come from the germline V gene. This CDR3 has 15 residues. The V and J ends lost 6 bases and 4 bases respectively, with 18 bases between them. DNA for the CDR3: TGTGCCAGCAGGGGTGAGGACGGAATATCCTATGGCTACACCTTC. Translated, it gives CASRGEDGISYGYTF.

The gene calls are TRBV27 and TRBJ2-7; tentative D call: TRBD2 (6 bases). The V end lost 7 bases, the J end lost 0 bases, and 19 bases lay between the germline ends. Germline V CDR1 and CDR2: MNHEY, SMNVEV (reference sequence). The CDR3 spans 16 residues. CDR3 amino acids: CASIGRGDPSSYEQYF. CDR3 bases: TGTGCCAGCATCGGACGCGGGGACCCGAGCTCCTACGAGCAGTACTTC.

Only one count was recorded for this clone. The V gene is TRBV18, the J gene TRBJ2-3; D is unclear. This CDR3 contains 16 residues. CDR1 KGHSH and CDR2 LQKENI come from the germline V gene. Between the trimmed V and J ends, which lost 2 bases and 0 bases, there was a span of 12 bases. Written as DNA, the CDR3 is TGTGCCAGCTCACCAGGAAAAAGGGATAGCACAGATACGCAGTATTTT. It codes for CASSPGKRDSTDTQYF.

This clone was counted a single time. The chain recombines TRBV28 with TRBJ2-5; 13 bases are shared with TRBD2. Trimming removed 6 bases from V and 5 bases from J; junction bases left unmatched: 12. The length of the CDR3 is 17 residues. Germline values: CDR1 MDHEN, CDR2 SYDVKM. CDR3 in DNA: TGTGCCAGCAGACTACCCACTAGCGGGAGGGCTGAGGAGACCCAGTACTTC. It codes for CASRLPTSGRAEETQYF.

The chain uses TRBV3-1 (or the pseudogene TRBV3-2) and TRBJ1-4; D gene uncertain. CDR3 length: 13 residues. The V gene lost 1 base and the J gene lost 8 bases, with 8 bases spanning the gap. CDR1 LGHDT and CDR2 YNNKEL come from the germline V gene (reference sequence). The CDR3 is CASSQVRGEKLFF. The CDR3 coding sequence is TGTGCCAGCAGCCAAGTTCGCGGGGAAAAACTGTTTTTT.

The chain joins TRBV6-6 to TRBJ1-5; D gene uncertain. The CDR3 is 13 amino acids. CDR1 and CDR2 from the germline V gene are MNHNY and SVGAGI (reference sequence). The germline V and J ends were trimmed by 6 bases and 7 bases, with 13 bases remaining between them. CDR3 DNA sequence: TGTGCCAGCAGCCGCCGACCAGTCCAGCCCCAGCATTTT. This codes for CASSRRPVQPQHF.

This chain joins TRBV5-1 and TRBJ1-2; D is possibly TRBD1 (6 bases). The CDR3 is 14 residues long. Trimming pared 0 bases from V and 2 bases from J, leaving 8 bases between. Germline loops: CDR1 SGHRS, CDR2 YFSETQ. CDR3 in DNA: TGCGCCAGCAGCTTGGGGACAGCAAACTATGGCTACACCTTC. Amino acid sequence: CASSLGTANYGYTF.

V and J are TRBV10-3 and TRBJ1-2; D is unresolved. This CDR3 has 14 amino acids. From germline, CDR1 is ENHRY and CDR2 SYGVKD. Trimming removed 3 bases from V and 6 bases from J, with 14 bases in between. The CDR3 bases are TGTGCCATCAGTGACCCCTGGCTATATGATGGCTACACCTTC. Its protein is CAISDPWLYDGYTF.

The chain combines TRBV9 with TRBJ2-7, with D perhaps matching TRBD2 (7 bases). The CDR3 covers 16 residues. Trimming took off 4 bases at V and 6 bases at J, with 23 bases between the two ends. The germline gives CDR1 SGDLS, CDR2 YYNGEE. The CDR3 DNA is TGTGCCAGCAGCCCCCCCAACGGGGGGCAGATTGGCGAGCAGTACTTC. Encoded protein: CASSPPNGGQIGEQYF.

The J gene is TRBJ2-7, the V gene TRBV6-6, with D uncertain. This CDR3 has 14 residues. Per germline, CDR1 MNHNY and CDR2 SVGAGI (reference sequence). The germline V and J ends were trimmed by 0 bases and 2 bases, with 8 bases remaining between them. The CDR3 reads CASSYSSSTYEQYF. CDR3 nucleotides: TGTGCCAGCAGTTACTCGTCCTCAACCTACGAGCAGTACTTC.

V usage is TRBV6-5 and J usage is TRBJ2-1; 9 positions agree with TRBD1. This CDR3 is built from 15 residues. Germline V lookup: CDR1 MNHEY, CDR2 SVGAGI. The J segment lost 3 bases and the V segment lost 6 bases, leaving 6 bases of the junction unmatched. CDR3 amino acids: CASSRGGQGYNEQFF. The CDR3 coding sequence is TGTGCCAGCAGCCGCGGGGGACAGGGCTACAATGAGCAGTTCTTC.